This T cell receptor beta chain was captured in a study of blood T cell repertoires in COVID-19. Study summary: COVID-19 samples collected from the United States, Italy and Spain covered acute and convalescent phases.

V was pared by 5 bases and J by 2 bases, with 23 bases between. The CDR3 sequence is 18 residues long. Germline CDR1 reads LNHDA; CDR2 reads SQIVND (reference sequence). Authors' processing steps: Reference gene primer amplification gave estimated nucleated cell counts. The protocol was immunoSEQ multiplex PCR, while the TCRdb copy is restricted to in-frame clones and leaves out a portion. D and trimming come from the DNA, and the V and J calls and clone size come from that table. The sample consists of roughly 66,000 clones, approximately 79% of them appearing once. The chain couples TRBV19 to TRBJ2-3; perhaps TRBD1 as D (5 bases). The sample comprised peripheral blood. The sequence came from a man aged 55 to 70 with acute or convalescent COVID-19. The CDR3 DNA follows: TGTGCCAGTAGTGGCAGGGCCGGATTAGTTGAATTCACAGATACGCAGTATTTT. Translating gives CASSGRAGLVEFTDTQYF.